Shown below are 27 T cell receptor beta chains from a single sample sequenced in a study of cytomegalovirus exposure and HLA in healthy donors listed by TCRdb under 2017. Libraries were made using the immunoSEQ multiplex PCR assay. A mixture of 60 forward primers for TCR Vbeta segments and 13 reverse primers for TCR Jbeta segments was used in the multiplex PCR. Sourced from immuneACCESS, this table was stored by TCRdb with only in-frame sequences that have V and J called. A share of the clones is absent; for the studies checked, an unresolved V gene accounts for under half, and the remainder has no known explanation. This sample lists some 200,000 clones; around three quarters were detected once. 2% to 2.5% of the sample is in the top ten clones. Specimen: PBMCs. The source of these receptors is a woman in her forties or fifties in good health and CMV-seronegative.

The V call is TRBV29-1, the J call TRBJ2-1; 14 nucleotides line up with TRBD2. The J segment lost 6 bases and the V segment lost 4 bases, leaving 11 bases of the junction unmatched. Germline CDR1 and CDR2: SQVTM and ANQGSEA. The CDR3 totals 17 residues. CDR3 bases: TGCAGCGTTGTAGCCGGGACTAGCGGGAGCTCCGGCAATGAGCAGTTCTTC. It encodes CSVVAGTSGSSGNEQFF.

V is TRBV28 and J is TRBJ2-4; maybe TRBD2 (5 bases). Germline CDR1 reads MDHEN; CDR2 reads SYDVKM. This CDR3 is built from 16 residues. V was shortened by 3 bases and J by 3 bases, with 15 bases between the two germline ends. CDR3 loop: CASSFRGRGGKNIQYF. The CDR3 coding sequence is TGTGCCAGCAGTTTCCGGGGTCGAGGCGGCAAAAACATTCAGTACTTC.

CDR3 protein: CASSPKRGAAEAFF. The CDR3, as DNA: TGCGCCAGCAGCCCCAAACGGGGGGCCGCTGAAGCTTTCTTT. V and J are TRBV5-1 and TRBJ1-1, with a weak D call TRBD1 (6 bases). From germline, CDR1 is SGHRS and CDR2 YFSETQ. V was pared by 4 bases and J by 6 bases, with 16 bases between. This CDR3 is built from 14 residues.

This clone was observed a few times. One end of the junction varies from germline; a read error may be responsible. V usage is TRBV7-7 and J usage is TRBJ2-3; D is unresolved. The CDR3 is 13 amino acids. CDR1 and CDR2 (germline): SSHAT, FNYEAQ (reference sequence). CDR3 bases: TGTGCTAGCAGCTTAGATAGAGCAGATACGCAGTATTTT. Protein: CASSLDRADTQYF. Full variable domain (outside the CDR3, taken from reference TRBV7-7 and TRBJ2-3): GAGVSQSPRYKVTKRGQDVTLRCDPISSHATLYWYQQALGQGPEFLTYFNYEAQPDKSGLPSDRFSAERPEGSISTLTIQRTEQRDSAMYRCASSLDRADTQYFGPGTRLTVL.

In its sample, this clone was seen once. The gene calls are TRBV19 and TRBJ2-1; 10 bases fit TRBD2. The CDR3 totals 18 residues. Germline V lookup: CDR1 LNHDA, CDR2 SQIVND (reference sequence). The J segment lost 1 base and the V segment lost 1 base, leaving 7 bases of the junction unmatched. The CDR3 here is CASSIGGSTSGSYNEQFF. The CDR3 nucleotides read TGTGCCAGTAGTATAGGGGGCTCGACTAGCGGGTCCTACAATGAGCAGTTCTTC. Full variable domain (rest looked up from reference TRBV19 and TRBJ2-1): DGGITQSPKYLFRKEGQNVTLSCEQNLNHDAMYWYRQDPGQGLRLIYYSQIVNDFQKGDIAEGYSVSREKKESFPLTVTSAQKNPTAFYLCASSIGGSTSGSYNEQFFGPGTRLTVL.

CDR3 protein: CASSFGQGGSEAFF. CDR3 nucleotides: TGCGCCAGCAGCTTTGGACAGGGAGGGAGTGAAGCTTTCTTT. The V and J genes are TRBV5-1 and TRBJ1-1; 8 bases line up with TRBD1. Germline CDR1 and CDR2: SGHRS and YFSETQ. The V and J ends lost 2 bases and 7 bases, in that order; junction bases with no gene match: 7. The CDR3 consists of 14 residues. Drawing the rest from reference TRBV5-1 and TRBJ1-1, the complete variable domain is KAGVTQTPRYLIKTRGQQVTLSCSPISGHRSVSWYQQTPGQGLQFLFEYFSETQRNKGNFPGRFSGRQFSNSRSEMNVSTLELGDSALYLCASSFGQGGSEAFFGQGTRLTVV.

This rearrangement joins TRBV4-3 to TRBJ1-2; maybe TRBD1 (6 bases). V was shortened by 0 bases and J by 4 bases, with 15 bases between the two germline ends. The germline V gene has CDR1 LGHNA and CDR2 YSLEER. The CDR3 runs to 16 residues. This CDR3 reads CASSQDLAGAGYGYTF. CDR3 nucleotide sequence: TGCGCCAGCAGCCAAGACCTTGCGGGGGCTGGCTATGGCTACACCTTC.

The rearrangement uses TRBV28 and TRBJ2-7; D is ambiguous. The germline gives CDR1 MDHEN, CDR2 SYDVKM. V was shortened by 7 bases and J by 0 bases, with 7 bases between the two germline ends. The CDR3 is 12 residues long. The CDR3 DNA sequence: TGTGCCAGCAAGCGATACTCCTACGAGCAGTACTTC. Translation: CASKRYSYEQYF. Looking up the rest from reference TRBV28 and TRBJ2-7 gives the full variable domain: DVKVTQSSRYLVKRTGEKVFLECVQDMDHENMFWYRQDPGLGLRLIYFSYDVKMKEKGDIPEGYSVSREKKERFSLILESASTNQTSMYLCASKRYSYEQYFGPGTRLTVT.

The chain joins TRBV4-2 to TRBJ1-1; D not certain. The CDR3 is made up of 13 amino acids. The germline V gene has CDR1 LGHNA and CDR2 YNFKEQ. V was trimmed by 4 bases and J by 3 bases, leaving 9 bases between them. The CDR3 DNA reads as TGTGCCAGCAGCCCAATCGGGGACACTGAAGCTTTCTTT. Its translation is CASSPIGDTEAFF.

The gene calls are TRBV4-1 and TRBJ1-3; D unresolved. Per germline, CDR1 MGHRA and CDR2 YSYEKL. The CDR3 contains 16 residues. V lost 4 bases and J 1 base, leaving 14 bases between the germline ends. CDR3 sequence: CASSPGAPRSGNTIYF. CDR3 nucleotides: TGCGCCAGCAGCCCAGGCGCCCCTCGATCTGGAAACACCATATATTTT.

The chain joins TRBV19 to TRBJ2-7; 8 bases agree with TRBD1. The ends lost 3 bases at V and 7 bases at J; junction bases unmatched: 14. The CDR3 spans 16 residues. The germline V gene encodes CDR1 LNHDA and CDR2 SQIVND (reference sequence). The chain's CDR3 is CASSMSWGQAFWEQYF. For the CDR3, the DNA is TGTGCCAGTAGTATGAGTTGGGGACAGGCCTTTTGGGAGCAGTACTTC.

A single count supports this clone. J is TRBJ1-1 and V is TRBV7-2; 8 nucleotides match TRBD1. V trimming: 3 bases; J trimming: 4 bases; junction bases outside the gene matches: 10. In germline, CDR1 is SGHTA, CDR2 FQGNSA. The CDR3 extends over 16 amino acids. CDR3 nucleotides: TGTGCCAGCAGCTTGGACAGGGCAGGTTTGGGCACTGAAGCTTTCTTT. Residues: CASSLDRAGLGTEAFF.

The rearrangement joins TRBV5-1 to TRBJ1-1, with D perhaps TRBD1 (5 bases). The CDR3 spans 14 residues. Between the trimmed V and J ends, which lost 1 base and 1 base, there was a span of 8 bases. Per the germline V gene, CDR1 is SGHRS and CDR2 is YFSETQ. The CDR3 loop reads CASSLRQGNTEAFF. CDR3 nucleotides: TGCGCCAGCAGCTTGCGTCAGGGGAACACTGAAGCTTTCTTT.

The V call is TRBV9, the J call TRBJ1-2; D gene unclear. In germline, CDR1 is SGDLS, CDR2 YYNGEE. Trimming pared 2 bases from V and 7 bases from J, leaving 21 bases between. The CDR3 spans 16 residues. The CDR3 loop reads CASSVVSSMAGSGYTF. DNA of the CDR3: TGTGCCAGCAGCGTTGTTAGTTCGATGGCGGGCTCTGGCTACACCTTC.

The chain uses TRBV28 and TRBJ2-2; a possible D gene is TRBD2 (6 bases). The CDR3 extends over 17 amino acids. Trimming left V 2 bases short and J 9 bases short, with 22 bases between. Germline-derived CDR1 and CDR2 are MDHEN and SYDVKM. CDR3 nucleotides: TGTGCCAGCAGTTTACGCCTTAGCGGTATCAAGAGACGGGAGCTGTTTTTT. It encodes CASSLRLSGIKRRELFF.

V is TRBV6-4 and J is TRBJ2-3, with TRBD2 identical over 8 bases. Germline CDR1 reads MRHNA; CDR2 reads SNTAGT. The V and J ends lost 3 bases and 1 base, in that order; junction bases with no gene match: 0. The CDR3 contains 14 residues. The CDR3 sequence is CASSERGGTDTQYF. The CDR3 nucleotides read TGTGCCAGCAGTGAGCGGGGGGGCACAGATACGCAGTATTTT.

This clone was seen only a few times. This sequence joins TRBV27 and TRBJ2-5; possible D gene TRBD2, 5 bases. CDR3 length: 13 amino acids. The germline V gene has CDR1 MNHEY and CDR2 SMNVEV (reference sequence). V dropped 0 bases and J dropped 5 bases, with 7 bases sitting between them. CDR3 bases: TGTGCCAGCAGTTTATCGAGAGGGGAGACCCAGTACTTC. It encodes CASSLSRGETQYF.

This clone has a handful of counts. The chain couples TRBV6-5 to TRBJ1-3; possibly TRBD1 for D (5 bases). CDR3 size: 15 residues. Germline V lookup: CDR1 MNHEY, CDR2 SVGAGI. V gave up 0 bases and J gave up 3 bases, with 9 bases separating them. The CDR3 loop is CASSYSGQSGNTIYF. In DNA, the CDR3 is TGTGCCAGCAGTTACTCAGGACAAAGTGGAAACACCATATATTTT.

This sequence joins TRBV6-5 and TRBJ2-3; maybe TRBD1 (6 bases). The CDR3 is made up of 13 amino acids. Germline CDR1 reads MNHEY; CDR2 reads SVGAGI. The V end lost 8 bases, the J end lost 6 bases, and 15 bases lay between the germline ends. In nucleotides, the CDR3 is TGTGCCAGCCGGGCAGGGGATTGGGATACGCAGTATTTT. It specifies CASRAGDWDTQYF.

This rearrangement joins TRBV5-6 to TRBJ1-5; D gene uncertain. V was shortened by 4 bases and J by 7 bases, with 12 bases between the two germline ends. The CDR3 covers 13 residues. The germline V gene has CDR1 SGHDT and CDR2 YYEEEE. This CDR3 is CASSPAGFQPQHF. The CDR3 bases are TGTGCCAGCAGCCCAGCGGGGTTCCAGCCCCAGCATTTT.

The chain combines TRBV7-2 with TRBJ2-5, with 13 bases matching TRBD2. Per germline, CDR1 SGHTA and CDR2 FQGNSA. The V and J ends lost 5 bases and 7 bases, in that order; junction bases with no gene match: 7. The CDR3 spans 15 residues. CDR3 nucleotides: TGTGCCAGCAGCCCAAGACTAGCGGGGGGCGTGACCCAGTACTTC. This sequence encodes CASSPRLAGGVTQYF.

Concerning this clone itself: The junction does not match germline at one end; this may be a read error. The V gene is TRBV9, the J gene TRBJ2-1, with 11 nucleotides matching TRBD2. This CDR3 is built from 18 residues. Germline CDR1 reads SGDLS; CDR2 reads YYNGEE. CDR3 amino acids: CAGSGTSRTSGYYNEQFF. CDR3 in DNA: TGTGCCGGCAGCGGTACCTCGCGGACTAGCGGGTATTACAATGAGCAGTTCTTC.

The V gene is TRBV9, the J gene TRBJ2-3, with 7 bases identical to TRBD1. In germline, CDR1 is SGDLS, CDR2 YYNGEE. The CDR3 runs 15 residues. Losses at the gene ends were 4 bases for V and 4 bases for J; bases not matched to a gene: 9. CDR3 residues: CASSSRGRQADTQYF. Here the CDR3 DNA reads TGTGCCAGCAGCTCGAGGGGGCGACAAGCAGATACGCAGTATTTT.

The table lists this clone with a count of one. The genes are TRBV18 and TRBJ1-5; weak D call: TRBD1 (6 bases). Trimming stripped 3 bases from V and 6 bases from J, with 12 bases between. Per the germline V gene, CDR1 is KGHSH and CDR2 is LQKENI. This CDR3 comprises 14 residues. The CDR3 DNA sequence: TGTGCCAGCTCACCGTCAGGGGCATTTCAGCCCCAGCATTTT. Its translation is CASSPSGAFQPQHF.

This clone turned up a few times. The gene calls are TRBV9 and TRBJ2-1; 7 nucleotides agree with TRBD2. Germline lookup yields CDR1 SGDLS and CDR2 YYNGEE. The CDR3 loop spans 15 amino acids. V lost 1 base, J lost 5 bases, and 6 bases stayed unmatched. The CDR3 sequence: CASSVWGGENNEQFF. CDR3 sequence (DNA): TGTGCCAGCAGCGTATGGGGGGGGGAAAACAATGAGCAGTTCTTC.

The DNA of the CDR3 is TGTGCCAGCAACTCCGGGACCGGGGAGCTGTTTTTT. Protein product: CASNSGTGELFF. This sequence joins TRBV28 and TRBJ2-2; D not certain. CDR3 size: 12 residues. Trimming left V 7 bases short and J 5 bases short, with 8 bases between. Per germline, CDR1 MDHEN and CDR2 SYDVKM.

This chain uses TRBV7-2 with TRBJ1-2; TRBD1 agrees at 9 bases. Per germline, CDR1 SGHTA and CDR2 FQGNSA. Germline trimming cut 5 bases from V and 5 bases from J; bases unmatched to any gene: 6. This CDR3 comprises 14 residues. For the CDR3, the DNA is TGTGCCAGCAGCCGTACAGGGGGCGGGTATGGCTACACCTTC. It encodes CASSRTGGGYGYTF.